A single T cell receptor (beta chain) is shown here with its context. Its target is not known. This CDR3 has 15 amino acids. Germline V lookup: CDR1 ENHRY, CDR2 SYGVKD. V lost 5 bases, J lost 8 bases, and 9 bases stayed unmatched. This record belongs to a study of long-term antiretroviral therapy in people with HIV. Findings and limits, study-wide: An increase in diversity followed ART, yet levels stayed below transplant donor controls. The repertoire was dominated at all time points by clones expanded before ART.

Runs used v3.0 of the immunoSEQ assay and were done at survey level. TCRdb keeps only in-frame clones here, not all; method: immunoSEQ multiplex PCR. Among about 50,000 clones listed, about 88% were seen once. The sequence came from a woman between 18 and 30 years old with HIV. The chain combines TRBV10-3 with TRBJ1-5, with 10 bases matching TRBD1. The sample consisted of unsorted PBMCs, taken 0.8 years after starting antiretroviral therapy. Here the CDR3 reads CAISTGQGMREPQHF. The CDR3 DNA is TGTGCCATCAGTACGGGACAGGGGATGAGGGAGCCCCAGCATTTT.